The 23 T cell receptor beta chains below were found in one sample sequenced in a study of blood T cell repertoires in COVID-19. The table came from immunoSEQ multiplex PCR; TCRdb's copy has only in-frame clones and leaves some out. The repertoire has some 46,000 clones, 85% of them found once; the top ten carry roughly 6.7%. Sequenced sample: peripheral blood. The receptors originated from a man aged 55 to 70 with acute or convalescent COVID-19.

The J gene is TRBJ2-1, the V gene TRBV6-1; D possibly corresponds to TRBD2 (6 bases). Trimming shortened V by 1 base and J by 4 bases, and 17 bases separated the two germline ends. The germline V gene has CDR1 MNHNS and CDR2 SASEGT. CDR3 length: 17 residues. The CDR3 bases are TGTGCCAGCAGTGAAGGCAGGAGGACTGGGAGGTACAATGAGCAGTTCTTC. It codes for CASSEGRRTGRYNEQFF.

This clone was seen a single time. The chain recombines TRBV6-1 with TRBJ1-4; 9 nucleotides align to TRBD1. V lost 3 bases and J lost 7; bases outside the gene matches: 6. The CDR3 is 15 amino acids. From germline, CDR1 is MNHNS and CDR2 SASEGT. The CDR3 here is CASSDPTGGTEKLFF. As DNA, the CDR3 is TGTGCCAGCAGTGACCCGACAGGGGGTACTGAAAAACTGTTTTTT.

The genes are TRBV27 and TRBJ1-2; D possibly corresponds to TRBD1 (6 bases). The germline V gene encodes CDR1 MNHEY and CDR2 SMNVEV (reference sequence). V was trimmed by 3 bases and J by 8 bases, leaving 16 bases between them. The CDR3 spans 14 residues. The CDR3 is CASSFLQGPGGYTF. CDR3 sequence (DNA): TGTGCCAGCAGTTTCCTACAGGGACCGGGGGGCTACACCTTC.

The chain carries TRBV5-1 and TRBJ1-1; D possibly corresponds to TRBD1 (6 bases). CDR1 SGHRS and CDR2 YFSETQ come from the germline V gene. The CDR3 runs to 14 residues. V dropped 2 bases and J dropped 3 bases, with 11 bases sitting between them. In DNA, the CDR3 is TGCGCCAGCAGCTTTGCAGGGGTGGACACTGAAGCTTTCTTT. Amino acid sequence: CASSFAGVDTEAFF.

The chain joins TRBV18 to TRBJ1-4, with D unclear. Germline V CDR1 and CDR2: KGHSH, LQKENI. V was clipped by 2 bases and J by 7 bases, with 14 bases between them. There are 15 residues in the CDR3. CDR3 coding DNA: TGTGCCAGCTCACCAGAGGCCCTAACGGGTGAAAAACTGTTTTTT. Its translation is CASSPEALTGEKLFF.

This clone was seen once. The chain has TRBV6-2 or TRBV6-3 and TRBJ1-5, with TRBD1 as a possible D gene (5 bases). CDR3 size: 15 residues. Trimming stripped 2 bases from V and 2 bases from J, with 10 bases between. Germline CDR1 MNHEY, CDR2 SVGEGT. The CDR3 sequence is CASSYPQGGNQPQHF. The CDR3 DNA is TGTGCCAGCAGTTACCCCCAAGGGGGCAATCAGCCCCAGCATTTT.

V and J are TRBV5-1 and TRBJ2-5; 7 nucleotides match TRBD1. This CDR3 region has 13 residues. Trimming removed 5 bases from V and 5 bases from J; junction bases left unmatched: 6. CDR1 is SGHRS, CDR2 YFSETQ, per germline. CDR3 sequence: CASSTRGLETQYF. The CDR3 DNA follows: TGCGCCAGCAGTACGAGGGGGCTGGAGACCCAGTACTTC.

The chain is built from TRBV6-5 and TRBJ2-5; 8 nucleotides agree with TRBD1. V lost 6 bases to trimming and J lost 3 bases; unmatched junction nucleotides: 3. Looked up from germline, CDR1 is MNHEY and CDR2 is SVGAGI. CDR3 length: 13 amino acids. CDR3 residues: CASRPDREETQYF. The CDR3 DNA follows: TGTGCCAGCAGGCCGGACAGGGAAGAGACCCAGTACTTC.

The rearrangement links TRBV15 to TRBJ2-1, with D maybe TRBD2 (5 bases). The CDR3 runs to 13 residues. Germline V CDR1 and CDR2: LNHNV, YYDKDF (reference sequence). The V and J ends lost 3 bases and 10 bases respectively, with 13 bases between them. The chain's CDR3 is CATSSEEGGEQFF. For the CDR3, the DNA is TGTGCCACCAGCAGCGAAGAGGGTGGCGAGCAGTTCTTC.

The chain combines TRBV20-1 with TRBJ1-1; unclear D gene. Per germline, CDR1 DFQATT and CDR2 SNEGSKA (reference sequence). CDR3 length: 11 residues. V lost 0 bases to trimming and J lost 6 bases, with 5 bases between them. Here the CDR3 reads CSARDSSEAFF. The CDR3 DNA reads TGCAGTGCTAGAGATTCGTCTGAAGCTTTCTTT.

The chain recombines TRBV27 with TRBJ1-1; 11 positions match TRBD1. V was clipped by 8 bases and J by 4 bases; unmatched bases: 3. The CDR3 runs 13 residues. Germline CDR1 and CDR2: MNHEY and SMNVEV (reference sequence). CDR3 sequence reads: CASSDRGPTEAFF. The CDR3 bases are TGTGCCAGCTCGGACAGGGGGCCCACTGAAGCTTTCTTT.

The V gene is TRBV7-9, the J gene TRBJ1-6; 7 bases are a match to TRBD1. The CDR3 is 14 amino acids. Germline assignment: CDR1 SEHNR and CDR2 FQNEAQ (reference sequence). The J segment lost 5 bases and the V segment lost 5 bases, leaving 3 bases of the junction unmatched. The CDR3 protein is CASSLTGNNSPLHF. The CDR3 bases are TGTGCCAGCAGCCTGACAGGGAATAATTCACCCCTCCACTTT.

This clone occurred a few times. V is TRBV7-9 and J is TRBJ2-1, with 8 bases fitting TRBD1. The V gene's germline CDR1 is SEHNR and CDR2 FQNEAQ (reference sequence). Trimming at V came to 9 bases and at J to 5 bases, leaving 9 bases not matched to a gene. The CDR3 is 14 residues long. As DNA, the CDR3 is TGTGCCAGTCGTAAGACAGGGGCTGACAATGAGCAGTTCTTC. Its translation: CASRKTGADNEQFF.

V gene TRBV11-3 combines with J gene TRBJ2-1, with D possibly TRBD2 on 6 matching bases. The CDR3 consists of 15 residues. The ends were cut back, 3 bases at V and 3 bases at J, with 12 bases in the middle. In germline, CDR1 is SGHNT, CDR2 YENEEA. As DNA, the CDR3 is TGTGCCAGCAGCTTCGGGGAGGACGGCTACAATGAGCAGTTCTTC. It is translated as CASSFGEDGYNEQFF.

This chain links TRBV21-1 with TRBJ1-1; the table gives TRBD1 as D, unverified against the DNA. TRBV21-1 is listed as a pseudogene. CDR3 length: 19 amino acids. Here the CDR3 reads CASSKLFLGRQGMCTEAFF. CDR3 bases: TGTGCCAGCAGCAAACTGTTTTTAGGGCGACAGGGGATGTGCACTGAAGCTTTCTTT.

The V and J genes are TRBV28 and TRBJ2-3; the D gene is possibly TRBD2 (5 bases). The length of the CDR3 is 13 residues. The V gene lost 6 bases and the J gene lost 4 bases, with 11 bases spanning the gap. Germline values: CDR1 MDHEN, CDR2 SYDVKM. The CDR3 DNA reads as TGTGCCAGCAGGACGCTAGCCCCAGATACGCAGTATTTT. Its translation is CASRTLAPDTQYF.

The V call is TRBV15, the J call TRBJ2-3; possible D gene TRBD2, 5 bases. Trimming stripped 8 bases from V and 0 bases from J, with 6 bases between. The length of the CDR3 is 12 residues. Germline CDR1 reads LNHNV; CDR2 reads YYDKDF (reference sequence). DNA of the CDR3: TGTGCCACCGGGAGAAGCACAGATACGCAGTATTTT. As protein: CATGRSTDTQYF.

The DNA of the CDR3 is TGTGCCAGCAGTTATACGGGGAGCTCCTACGAGCAGTACTTC. This sequence encodes CASSYTGSSYEQYF. The chain combines TRBV27 with TRBJ2-7, with D tentatively TRBD2 (5 bases). The CDR3 contains 14 residues. CDR1 and CDR2 from the germline V gene are MNHEY and SMNVEV (reference sequence). V was shortened by 4 bases and J by 0 bases, with 10 bases between the two germline ends.

For this clone: The final CDR3 position lacks the conserved phenylalanine or tryptophan, pointing to a likely read error. No DNA is shown, since the ends of the CDR3 on it are uncertain; the CDR3 is the one TCRdb lists. The genes are TRBV28 and TRBJ2-7; TRBD2, as called in the table, went unchecked against the DNA. In germline, CDR1 is MDHEN, CDR2 SYDVKM. The CDR3 has 12 residues if both end residues are counted. The CDR3 region is CASSALAGGPFL.

The chain has TRBV6-5 and TRBJ1-5; unclear D gene. The germline V gene encodes CDR1 MNHEY and CDR2 SVGAGI. This CDR3 has 15 residues. The germline V and J ends were trimmed by 8 bases and 0 bases, with 14 bases remaining between them. The CDR3 sequence: CASLMSSYSNQPQHF. In DNA, the CDR3 is TGTGCCAGCCTAATGTCCTCTTATAGCAATCAGCCCCAGCATTTT.

This clone was counted once. This chain connects TRBV6-1 to TRBJ1-1; 7 bases align to TRBD1. V was pared by 4 bases and J by 2 bases, with 10 bases of the junction left unmatched. CDR1 is MNHNS and CDR2 is SASEGT in the germline V gene. The CDR3 is 16 amino acids. CDR3 region: CASSGSWTGFNTEAFF. The DNA of the CDR3 is TGTGCCAGCAGTGGGAGTTGGACAGGTTTCAACACTGAAGCTTTCTTT.

V usage is TRBV25-1 and J usage is TRBJ1-2; 12 bases match TRBD1. J gave up 6 bases and V 5 bases, and 7 bases lay outside the gene matches. There are 15 residues in the CDR3. Germline V gene sequence: CDR1 MGHDK, CDR2 SYGVNS. The CDR3 nucleotides read TGTGCCAGCAGTCTAGGGACAGGGGGCTGGAATGGCTACACCTTC. Encoded protein: CASSLGTGGWNGYTF.

This clone was seen only once. The V call is TRBV18, the J call TRBJ2-2; TRBD1 matches 7 bases. The germline CDR1 and CDR2 sequences are KGHSH and LQKENI. The CDR3 extends over 16 amino acids. Trimming at V came to 5 bases and at J to 1 base, leaving 7 bases not matched to a gene. CDR3 sequence: CASSTTRQGNTGELFF. CDR3 nucleotides: TGTGCCAGCTCAACCACCCGACAGGGGAACACCGGGGAGCTGTTTTTT.